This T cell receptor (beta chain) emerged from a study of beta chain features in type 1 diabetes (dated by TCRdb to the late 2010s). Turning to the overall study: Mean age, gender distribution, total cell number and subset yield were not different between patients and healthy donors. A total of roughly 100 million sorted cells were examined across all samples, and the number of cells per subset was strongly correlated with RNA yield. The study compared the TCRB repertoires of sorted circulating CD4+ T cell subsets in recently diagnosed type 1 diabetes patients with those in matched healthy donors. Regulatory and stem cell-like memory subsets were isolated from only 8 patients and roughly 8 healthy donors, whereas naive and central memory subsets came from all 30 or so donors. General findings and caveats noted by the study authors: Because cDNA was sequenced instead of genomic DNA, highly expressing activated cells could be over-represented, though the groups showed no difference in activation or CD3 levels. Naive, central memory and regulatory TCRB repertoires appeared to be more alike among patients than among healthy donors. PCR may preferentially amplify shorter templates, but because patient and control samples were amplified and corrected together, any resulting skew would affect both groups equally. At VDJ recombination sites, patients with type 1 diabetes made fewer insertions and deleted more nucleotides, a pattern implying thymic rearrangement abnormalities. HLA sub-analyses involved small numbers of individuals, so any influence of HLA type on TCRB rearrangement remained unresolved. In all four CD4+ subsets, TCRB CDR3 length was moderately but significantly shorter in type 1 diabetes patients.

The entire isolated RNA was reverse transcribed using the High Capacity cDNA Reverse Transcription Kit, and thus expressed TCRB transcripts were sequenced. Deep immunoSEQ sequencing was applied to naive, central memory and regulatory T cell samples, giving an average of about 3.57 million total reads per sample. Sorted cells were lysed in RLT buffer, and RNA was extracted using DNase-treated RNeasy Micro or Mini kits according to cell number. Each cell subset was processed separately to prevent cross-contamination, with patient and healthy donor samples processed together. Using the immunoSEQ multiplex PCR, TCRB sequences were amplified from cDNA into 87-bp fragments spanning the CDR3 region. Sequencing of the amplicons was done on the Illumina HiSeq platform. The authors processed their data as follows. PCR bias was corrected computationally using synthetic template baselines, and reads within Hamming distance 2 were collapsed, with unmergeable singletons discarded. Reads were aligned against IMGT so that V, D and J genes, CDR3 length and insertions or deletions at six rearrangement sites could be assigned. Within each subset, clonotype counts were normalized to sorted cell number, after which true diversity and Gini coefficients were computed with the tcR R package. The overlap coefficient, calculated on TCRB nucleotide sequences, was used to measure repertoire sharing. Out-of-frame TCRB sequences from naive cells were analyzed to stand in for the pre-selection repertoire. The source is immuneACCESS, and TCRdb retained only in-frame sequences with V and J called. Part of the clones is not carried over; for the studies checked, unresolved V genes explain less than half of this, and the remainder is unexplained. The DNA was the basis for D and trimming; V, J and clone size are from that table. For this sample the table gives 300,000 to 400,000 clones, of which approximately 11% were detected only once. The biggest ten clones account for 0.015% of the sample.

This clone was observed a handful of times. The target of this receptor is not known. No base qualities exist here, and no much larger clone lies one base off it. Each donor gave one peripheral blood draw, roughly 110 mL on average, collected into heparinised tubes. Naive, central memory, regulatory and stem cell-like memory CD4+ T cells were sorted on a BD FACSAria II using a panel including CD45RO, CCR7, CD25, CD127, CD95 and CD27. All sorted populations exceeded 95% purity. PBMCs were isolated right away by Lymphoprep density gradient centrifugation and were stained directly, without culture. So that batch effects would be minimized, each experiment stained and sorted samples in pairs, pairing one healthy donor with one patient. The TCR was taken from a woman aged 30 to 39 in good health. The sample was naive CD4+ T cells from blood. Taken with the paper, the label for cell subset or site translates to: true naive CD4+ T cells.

The base sequence is TGTGCCAGCAGCTTTCGTCGGCTAGCAGGCGATCCTAGCACAGATACGCAGTATTTT. Its product reads: CASSFRRLAGDPSTDTQYF. The rearranged chain carries TRBV13 and TRBJ2-3; a weak D assignment points to TRBD2 (5 bases agree). CDR1 and CDR2 are read off the germline V gene (reference sequence) as PRHDT and FYEKMQ. The junction shows trimming of 3 bases on V and 0 bases on J, plus 22 bases between the germline ends. The CDR3 sequence holds 19 residues, the cysteine and phenylalanine included. The entry retains the CDR3 DNA only, 57 bases that are in frame from base 1.